This note documents a single T cell receptor (beta chain) sequence. The CDR3 spans 14 residues. Germline V gives CDR1 KGHSH, CDR2 LQKENI. V dropped 2 bases and J dropped 5 bases, with 13 bases sitting between them. Participant-reported clinical history was the basis for cohort assignment. This sample is part of a study of blood T cell repertoires in COVID-19. Overall study: Samples of COVID-19 (acute and convalescent) were obtained from the United States, Italy and Spain. Sources were T cells, B-cell-depleted T cells, or PBMCs; the material itself was cDNA or gDNA.

Authors' data handling: Scientists estimated how many nucleated cells there were by amplifying reference gene primers. Sequenced by immunoSEQ multiplex PCR; TCRdb stores in-frame clones only, minus some. V and J calls and clone size are those listed in that table; D and trimming were worked out from the DNA. This repertoire shows 200,000 to 250,000 clones, roughly 89% found once; its top ten account for 10%. The sequenced material came from PBMCs or T cells enriched from blood (not recorded which). The sequence was collected from a man younger than 35 with acute COVID-19. This chain connects TRBV18 to TRBJ2-7; a possible D gene is TRBD1 (6 bases). The CDR3 region has the DNA TGTGCCAGCTCACCAGGCAGGGGTGCCCACGAGCAGTACTTC. Translating gives CASSPGRGAHEQYF. Full variable domain (rest looked up from reference TRBV18 and TRBJ2-7): NAGVMQNPRHLVRRRGQEARLRCSPMKGHSHVYWYRQLPEEGLKFMVYLQKENIIDESGMPKERFSAEFPKEGPSILRIQQVVRGDSAAYFCASSPGRGAHEQYFGPGTRLTVT.